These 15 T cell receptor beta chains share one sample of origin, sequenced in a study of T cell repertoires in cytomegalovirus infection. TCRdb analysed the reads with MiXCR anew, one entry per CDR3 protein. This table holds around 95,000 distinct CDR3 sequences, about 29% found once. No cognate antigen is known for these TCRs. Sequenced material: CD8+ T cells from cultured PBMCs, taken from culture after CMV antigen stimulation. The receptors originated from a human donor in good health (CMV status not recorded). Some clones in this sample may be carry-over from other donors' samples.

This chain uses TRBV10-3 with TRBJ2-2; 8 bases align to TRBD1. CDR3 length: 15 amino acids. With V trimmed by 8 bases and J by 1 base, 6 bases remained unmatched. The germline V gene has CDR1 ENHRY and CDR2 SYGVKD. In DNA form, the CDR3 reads TGTGCCATCGGGGGGACAGGCGAGAACACCGGGGAGCTGTTTTTT. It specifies CAIGGTGENTGELFF.

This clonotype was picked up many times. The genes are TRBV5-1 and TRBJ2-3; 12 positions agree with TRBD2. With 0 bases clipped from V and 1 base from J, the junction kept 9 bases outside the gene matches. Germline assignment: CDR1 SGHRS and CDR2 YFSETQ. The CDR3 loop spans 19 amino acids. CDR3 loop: CASSLVFLAGGPGTDTQYF. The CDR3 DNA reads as TGCGCCAGCAGCTTGGTGTTCCTAGCGGGGGGGCCAGGCACAGATACGCAGTATTTT.

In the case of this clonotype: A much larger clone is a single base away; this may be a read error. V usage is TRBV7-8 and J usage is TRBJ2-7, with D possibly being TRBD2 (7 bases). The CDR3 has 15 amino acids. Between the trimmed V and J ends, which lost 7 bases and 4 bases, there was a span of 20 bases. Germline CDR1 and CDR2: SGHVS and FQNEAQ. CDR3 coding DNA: TGTGCCAGCAACACGGGGGGCTGTGGTGCATACGAGCAGTACTTC. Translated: CASNTGGCGAYEQYF.

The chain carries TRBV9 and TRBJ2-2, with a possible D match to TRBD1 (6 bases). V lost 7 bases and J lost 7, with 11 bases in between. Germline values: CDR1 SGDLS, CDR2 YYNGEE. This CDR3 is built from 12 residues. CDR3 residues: CASGQTYGELFF. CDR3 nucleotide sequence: TGTGCCAGCGGACAGACCTACGGGGAGCTGTTTTTT.

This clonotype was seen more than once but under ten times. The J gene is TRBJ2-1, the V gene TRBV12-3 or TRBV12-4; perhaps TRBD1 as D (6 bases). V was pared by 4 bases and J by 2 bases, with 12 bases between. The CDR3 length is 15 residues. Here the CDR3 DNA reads TGTGCCAGCAGTTCACCGGGACACCCCTACAATGAGCAGTTCTTC. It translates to CASSSPGHPYNEQFF.

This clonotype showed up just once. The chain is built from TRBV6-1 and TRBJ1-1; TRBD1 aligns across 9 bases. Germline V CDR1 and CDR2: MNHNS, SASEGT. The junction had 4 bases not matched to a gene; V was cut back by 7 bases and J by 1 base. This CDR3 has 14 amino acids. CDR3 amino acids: CASNKQGANTEAFF. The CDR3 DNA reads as TGTGCCAGCAACAAACAGGGGGCGAACACTGAAGCTTTCTTT.

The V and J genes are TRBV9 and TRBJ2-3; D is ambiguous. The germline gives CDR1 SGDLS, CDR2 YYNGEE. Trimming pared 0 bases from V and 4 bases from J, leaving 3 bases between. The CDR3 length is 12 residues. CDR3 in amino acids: CASSVDPDTQYF. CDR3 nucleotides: TGTGCCAGCAGCGTAGATCCAGATACGCAGTATTTT.

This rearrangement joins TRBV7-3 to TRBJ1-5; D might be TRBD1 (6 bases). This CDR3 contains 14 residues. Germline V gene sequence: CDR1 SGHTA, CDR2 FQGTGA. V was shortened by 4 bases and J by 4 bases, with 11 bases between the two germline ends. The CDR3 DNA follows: TGTGCCAGCAGCTACGGACAGTCTAATCAGCCCCAGCATTTT. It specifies CASSYGQSNQPQHF. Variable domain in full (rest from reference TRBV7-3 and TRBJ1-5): GAGVSQTPSNKVTEKGKYVELRCDPISGHTALYWYRQSLGQGPEFLIYFQGTGAADDSGLPNDRFFAVRPEGSVSTLKIQRTERGDSAVYLCASSYGQSNQPQHFGDGTRLSIL.

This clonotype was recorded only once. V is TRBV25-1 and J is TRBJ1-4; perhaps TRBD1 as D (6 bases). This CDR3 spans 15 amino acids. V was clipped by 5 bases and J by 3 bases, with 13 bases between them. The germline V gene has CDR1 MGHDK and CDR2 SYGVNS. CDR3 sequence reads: CASSPRGEANEKLFF. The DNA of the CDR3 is TGTGCCAGCAGTCCAAGGGGGGAGGCTAATGAAAAACTGTTTTTT.

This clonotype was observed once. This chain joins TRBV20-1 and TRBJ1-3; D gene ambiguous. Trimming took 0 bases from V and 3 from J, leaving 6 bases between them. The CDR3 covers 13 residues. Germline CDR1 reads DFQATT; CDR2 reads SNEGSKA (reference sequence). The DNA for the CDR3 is TGCAGTGCTAGAGAACTCGGTGGAAACACCATATATTTT. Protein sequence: CSARELGGNTIYF.

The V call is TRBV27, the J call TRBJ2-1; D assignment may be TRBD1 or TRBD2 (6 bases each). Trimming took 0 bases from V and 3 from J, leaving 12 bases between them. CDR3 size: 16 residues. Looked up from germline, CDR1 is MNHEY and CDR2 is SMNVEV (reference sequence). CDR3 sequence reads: CASSLSAGGNYNEQFF. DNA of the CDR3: TGTGCCAGCAGTTTATCTGCCGGGGGCAACTACAATGAGCAGTTCTTC.

Here the CDR3 DNA reads TGTGCCAGCTCACCACCGTCAGGGACTGAAGCTTTCTTT. Protein: CASSPPSGTEAFF. This chain connects TRBV18 to TRBJ1-1; weak D call: TRBD1 (5 bases). The CDR3 covers 13 residues. Germline lookup yields CDR1 KGHSH and CDR2 LQKENI. Trimming cost V 0 bases and J 5 bases, with 7 bases left between them.

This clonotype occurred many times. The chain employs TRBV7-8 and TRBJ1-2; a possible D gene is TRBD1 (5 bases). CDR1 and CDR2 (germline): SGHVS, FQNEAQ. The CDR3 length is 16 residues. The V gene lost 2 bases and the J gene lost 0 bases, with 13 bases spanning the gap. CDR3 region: CASSLSWDVANYGYTF. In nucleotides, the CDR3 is TGTGCCAGCAGCTTATCCTGGGACGTTGCTAACTATGGCTACACCTTC.

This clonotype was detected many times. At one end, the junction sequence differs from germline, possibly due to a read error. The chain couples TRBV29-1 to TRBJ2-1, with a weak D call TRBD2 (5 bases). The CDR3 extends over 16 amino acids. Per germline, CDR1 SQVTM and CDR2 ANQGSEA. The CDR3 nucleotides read TGCAGCGTCGAAGGGCTAGCCTTGAGCTCCTACAATGAGCAGTTCTTC. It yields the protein CSVEGLALSSYNEQFF.

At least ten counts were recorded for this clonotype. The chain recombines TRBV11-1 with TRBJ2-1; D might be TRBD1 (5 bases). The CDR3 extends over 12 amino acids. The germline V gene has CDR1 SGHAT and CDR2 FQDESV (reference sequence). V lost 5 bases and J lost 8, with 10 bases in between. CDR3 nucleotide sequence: TGTGCCAGCAGCCCATGGGGCGATGAGCAGTTCTTC. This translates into CASSPWGDEQFF.